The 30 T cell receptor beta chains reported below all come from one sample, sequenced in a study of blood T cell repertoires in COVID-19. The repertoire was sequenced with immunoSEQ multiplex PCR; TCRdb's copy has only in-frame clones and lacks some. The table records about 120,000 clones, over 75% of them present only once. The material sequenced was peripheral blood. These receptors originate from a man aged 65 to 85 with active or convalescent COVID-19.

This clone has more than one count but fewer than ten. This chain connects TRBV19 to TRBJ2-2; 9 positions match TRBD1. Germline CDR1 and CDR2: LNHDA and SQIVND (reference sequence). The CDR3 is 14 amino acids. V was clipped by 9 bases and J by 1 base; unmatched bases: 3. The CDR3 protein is CASRQGGNTGELFF. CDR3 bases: TGTGCCAGCAGACAGGGGGGGAACACCGGGGAGCTGTTTTTT.

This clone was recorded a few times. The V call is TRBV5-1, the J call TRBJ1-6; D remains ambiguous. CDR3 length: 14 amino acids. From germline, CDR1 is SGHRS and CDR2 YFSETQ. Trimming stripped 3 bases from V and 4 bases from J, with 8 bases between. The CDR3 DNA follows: TGCGCCAGCAGCTCTGGCGGGTATAATTCACCCCTCCACTTT. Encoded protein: CASSSGGYNSPLHF.

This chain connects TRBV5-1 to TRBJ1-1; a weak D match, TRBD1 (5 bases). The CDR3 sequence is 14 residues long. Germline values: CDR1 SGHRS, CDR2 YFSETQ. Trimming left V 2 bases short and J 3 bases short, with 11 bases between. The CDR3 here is CASSLLDIYTEAFF. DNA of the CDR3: TGCGCCAGCAGCTTATTGGACATTTACACTGAAGCTTTCTTT.

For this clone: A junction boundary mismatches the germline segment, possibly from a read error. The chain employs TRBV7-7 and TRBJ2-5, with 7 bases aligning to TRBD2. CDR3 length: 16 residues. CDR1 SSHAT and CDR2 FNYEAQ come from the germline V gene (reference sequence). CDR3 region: CASSLAWGGFEETQYF. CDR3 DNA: TGTGCTAGCAGCTTAGCGTGGGGGGGGTTTGAAGAGACCCAGTACTTC.

DNA of the CDR3: TGTGCCAGCAGAGAATCCGGGACTAGTGCGCAGTATTTT. Its protein product is CASRESGTSAQYF. The chain joins TRBV28 to TRBJ2-3; 8 bases fit TRBD2. The CDR3 extends over 13 amino acids. After removal of 6 bases from V and 10 bases from J, the junction contained 9 bases not matched to a gene. Germline values: CDR1 MDHEN, CDR2 SYDVKM.

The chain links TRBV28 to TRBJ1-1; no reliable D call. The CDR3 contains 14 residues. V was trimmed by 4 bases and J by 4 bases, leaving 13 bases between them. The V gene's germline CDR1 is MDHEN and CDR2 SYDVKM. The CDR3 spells CASSSSNSITEAFF. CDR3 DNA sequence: TGTGCCAGCAGTTCATCAAACTCCATCACTGAAGCTTTCTTT.

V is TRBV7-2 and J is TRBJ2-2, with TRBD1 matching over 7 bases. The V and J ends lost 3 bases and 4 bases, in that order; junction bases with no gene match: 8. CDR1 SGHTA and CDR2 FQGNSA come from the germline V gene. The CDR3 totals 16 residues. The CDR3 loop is CASSFPKTGPTGELFF. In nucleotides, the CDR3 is TGTGCCAGCAGCTTTCCGAAGACAGGGCCCACCGGGGAGCTGTTTTTT.

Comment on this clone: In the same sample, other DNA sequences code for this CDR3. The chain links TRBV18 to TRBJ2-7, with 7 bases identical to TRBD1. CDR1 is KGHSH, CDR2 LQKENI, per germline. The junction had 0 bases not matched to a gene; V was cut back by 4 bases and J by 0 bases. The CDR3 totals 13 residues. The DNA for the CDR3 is TGTGCCAGCTCACGGGACAGCTCCTACGAGCAGTACTTC. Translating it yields CASSRDSSYEQYF. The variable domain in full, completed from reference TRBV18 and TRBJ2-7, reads NAGVMQNPRHLVRRRGQEARLRCSPMKGHSHVYWYRQLPEEGLKFMVYLQKENIIDESGMPKERFSAEFPKEGPSILRIQQVVRGDSAAYFCASSRDSSYEQYFGPGTRLTVT.

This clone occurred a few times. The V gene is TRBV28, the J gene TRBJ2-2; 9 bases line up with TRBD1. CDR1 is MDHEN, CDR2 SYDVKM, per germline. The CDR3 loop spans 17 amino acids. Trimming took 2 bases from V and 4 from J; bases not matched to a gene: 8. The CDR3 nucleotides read TGTGCCAGCAGTTTACCCCCCGGGACAGGGACCACCGGGGAGCTGTTTTTT. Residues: CASSLPPGTGTTGELFF.

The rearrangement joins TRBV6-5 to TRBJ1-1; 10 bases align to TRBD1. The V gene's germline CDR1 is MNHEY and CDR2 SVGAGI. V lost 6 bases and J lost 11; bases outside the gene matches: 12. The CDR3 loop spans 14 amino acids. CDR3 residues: CASREGRDRGEAFF. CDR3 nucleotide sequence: TGTGCCAGCAGGGAGGGCCGGGACAGGGGTGAGGCTTTCTTT.

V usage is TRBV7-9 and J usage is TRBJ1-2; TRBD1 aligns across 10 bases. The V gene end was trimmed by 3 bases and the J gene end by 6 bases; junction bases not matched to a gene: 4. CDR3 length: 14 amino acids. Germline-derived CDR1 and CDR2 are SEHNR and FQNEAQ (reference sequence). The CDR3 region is CASSFDRGLHGYTF. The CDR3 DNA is TGTGCCAGCAGCTTCGACAGGGGGCTACATGGCTACACCTTC. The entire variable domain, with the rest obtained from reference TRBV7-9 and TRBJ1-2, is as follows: DTGVSQNPRHKITKRGQNVTFRCDPISEHNRLYWYRQTLGQGPEFLTYFQNEAQLEKSRLLSDRFSAERPKGSFSTLEIQRTEQGDSAMYLCASSFDRGLHGYTFGSGTRLTVV.

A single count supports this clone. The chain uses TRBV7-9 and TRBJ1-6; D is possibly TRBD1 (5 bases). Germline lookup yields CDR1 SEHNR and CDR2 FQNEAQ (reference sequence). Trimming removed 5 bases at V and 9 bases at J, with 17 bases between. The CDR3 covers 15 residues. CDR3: CASSGGSGVGSPLHF. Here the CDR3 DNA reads TGTGCCAGCAGCGGGGGGTCCGGCGTGGGTTCACCCCTCCACTTT.

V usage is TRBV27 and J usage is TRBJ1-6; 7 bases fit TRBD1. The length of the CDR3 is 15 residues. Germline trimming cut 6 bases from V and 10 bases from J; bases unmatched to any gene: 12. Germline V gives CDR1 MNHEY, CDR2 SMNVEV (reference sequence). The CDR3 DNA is TGTGCCAGCAGAATAGGGGGACAGTATGTGTCACCCCTCCACTTT. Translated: CASRIGGQYVSPLHF.

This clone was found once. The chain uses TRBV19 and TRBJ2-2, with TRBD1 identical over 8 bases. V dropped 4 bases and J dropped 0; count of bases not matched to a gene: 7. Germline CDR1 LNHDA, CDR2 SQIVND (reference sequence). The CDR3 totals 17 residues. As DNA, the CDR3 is TGTGCCAGTAGTAAAATCCGACAGGGGACGAACACCGGGGAGCTGTTTTTT. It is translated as CASSKIRQGTNTGELFF. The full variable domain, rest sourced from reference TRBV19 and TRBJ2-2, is DGGITQSPKYLFRKEGQNVTLSCEQNLNHDAMYWYRQDPGQGLRLIYYSQIVNDFQKGDIAEGYSVSREKKESFPLTVTSAQKNPTAFYLCASSKIRQGTNTGELFFGEGSRLTVL.

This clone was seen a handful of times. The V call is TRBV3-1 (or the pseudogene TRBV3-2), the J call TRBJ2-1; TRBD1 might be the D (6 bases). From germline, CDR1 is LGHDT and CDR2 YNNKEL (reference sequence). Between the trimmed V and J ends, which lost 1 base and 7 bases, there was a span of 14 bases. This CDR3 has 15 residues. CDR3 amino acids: CASSQGSKGDNEQFF. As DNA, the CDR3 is TGTGCCAGCAGCCAAGGGTCCAAGGGGGATAATGAGCAGTTCTTC.

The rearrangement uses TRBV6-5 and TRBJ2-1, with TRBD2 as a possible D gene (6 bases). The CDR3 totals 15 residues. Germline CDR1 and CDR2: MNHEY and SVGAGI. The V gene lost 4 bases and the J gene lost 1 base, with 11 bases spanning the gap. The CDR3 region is CASSSSGTSYNEQFF. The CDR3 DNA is TGTGCCAGCAGTTCCTCGGGGACTTCCTACAATGAGCAGTTCTTC.

CDR3 coding DNA: TGTGCCAGCAGTCCAAAGCCTTACACAGATACGCAGTATTTT. This translates into CASSPKPYTDTQYF. The chain links TRBV28 to TRBJ2-3; D ambiguous. CDR1 and CDR2 (germline): MDHEN, SYDVKM. Between the trimmed V and J ends, which lost 5 bases and 2 bases, there was a span of 11 bases. The CDR3 loop spans 14 amino acids.

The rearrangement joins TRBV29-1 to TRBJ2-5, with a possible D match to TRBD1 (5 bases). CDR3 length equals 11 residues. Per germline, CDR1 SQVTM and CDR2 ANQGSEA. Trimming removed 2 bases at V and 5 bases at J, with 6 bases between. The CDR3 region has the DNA TGCAGCGTTGAACCAGGGGAGACCCAGTACTTC. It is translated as CSVEPGETQYF.

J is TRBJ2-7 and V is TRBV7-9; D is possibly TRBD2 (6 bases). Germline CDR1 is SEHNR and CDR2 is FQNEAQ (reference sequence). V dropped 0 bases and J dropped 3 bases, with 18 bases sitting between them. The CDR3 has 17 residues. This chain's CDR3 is CASSLAKARDLDYEQYF. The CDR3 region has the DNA TGTGCCAGCAGCTTAGCGAAGGCAAGGGACTTAGACTACGAGCAGTACTTC.

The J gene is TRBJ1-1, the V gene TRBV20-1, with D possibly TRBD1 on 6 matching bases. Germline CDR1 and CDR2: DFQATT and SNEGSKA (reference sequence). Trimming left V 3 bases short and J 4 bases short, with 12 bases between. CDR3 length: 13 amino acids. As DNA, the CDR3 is TGCAGTGCTAGTCTTAGCAGGGGCACTGAAGCTTTCTTT. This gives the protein CSASLSRGTEAFF.

The CDR3 DNA follows: TGCGCCAGCAGCCAAGAAAACGTTCTAGCGGGAAGTGCAGATACGCAGTATTTT. Translating gives CASSQENVLAGSADTQYF. The J gene is TRBJ2-3, the V gene TRBV4-1; 9 bases are shared with TRBD2. Per germline, CDR1 MGHRA and CDR2 YSYEKL. The CDR3 consists of 18 residues. Germline trimming cut 0 bases from V and 4 bases from J; bases unmatched to any gene: 11.

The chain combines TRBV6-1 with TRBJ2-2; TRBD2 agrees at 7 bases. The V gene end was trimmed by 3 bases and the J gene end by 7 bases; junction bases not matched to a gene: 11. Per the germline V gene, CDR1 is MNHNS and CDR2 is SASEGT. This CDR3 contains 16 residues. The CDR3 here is CASSEVAGLGVGELFF. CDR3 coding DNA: TGTGCCAGCAGTGAGGTAGCTGGACTAGGGGTCGGGGAGCTGTTTTTT.

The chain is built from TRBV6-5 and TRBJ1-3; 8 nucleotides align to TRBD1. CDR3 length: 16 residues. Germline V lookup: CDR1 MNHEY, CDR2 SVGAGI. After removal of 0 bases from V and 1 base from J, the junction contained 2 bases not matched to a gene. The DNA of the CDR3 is TGTGCCAGCAGTTACTCGACAGGGGTTTCTGGAAACACCATATATTTT. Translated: CASSYSTGVSGNTIYF.

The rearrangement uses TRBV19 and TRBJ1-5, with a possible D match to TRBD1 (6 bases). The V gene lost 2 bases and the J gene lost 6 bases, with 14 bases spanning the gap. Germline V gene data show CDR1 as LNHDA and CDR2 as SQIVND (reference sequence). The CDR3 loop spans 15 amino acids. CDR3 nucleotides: TGTGCCAGTAGTATATCAGGGGCTAAGGGTCAGCCCCAGCATTTT. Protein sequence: CASSISGAKGQPQHF.

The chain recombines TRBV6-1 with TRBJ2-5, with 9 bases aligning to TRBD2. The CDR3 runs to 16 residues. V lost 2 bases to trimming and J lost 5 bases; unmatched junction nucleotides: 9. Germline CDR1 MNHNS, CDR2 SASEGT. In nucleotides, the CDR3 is TGTGCCAGCAGTGAATTCCCAGGGACTAGCACGGAGACCCAGTACTTC. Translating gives CASSEFPGTSTETQYF.

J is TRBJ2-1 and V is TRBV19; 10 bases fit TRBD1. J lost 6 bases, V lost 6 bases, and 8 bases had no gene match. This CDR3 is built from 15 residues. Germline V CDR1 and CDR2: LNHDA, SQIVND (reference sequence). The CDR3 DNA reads TGTGCCAGTAGCGGGGGGACAGGGGATACCAATGAGCAGTTCTTC. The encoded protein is CASSGGTGDTNEQFF.

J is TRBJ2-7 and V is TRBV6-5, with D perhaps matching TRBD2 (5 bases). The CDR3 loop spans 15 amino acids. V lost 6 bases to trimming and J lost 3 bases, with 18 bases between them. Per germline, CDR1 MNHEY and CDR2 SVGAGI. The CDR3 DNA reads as TGTGCCAGCAGGAGAGCGGTCGGGGAATACTACGAGCAGTACTTC. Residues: CASRRAVGEYYEQYF.

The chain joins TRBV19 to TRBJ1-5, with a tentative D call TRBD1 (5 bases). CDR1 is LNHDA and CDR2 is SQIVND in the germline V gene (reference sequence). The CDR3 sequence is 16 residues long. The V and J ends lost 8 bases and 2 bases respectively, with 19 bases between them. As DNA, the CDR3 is TGTGCCAGTCAACGGTCGCAGGGTGTAGGCAATCAGCCCCAGCATTTT. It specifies CASQRSQGVGNQPQHF.

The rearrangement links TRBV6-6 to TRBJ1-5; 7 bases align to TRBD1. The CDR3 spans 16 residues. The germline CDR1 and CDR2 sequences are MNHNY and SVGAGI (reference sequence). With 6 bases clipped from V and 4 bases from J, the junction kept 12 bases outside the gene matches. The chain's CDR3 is CASSPDRVLINQPQHF. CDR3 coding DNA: TGTGCCAGCAGCCCTGACAGGGTTCTAATTAATCAGCCCCAGCATTTT.

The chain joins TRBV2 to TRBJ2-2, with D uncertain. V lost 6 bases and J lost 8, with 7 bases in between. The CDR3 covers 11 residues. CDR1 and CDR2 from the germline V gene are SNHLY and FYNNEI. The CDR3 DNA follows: TGTGCCAGCAGCCAACGGGGGGAGCTGTTTTTT. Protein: CASSQRGELFF.